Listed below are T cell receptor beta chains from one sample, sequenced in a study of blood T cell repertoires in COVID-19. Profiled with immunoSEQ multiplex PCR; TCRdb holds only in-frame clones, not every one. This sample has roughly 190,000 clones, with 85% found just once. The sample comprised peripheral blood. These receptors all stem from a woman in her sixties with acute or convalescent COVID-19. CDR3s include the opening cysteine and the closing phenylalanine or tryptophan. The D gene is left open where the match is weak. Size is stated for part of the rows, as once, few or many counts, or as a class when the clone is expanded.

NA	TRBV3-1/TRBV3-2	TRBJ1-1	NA	TGTGCCAGCAGCCCACCCACGTCTAAGATGAACACTGAAGCTTTCTTT	CASSPPTSKMNTEAFF
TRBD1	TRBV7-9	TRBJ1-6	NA	TGTGCCAGCAGCTCGGGGACAGGGGACTTCCATCACCTCCACTTT	CASSSGTGDFHHLHF
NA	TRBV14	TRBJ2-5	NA	TGTGCCAGCAGCCAAGAGACTAGACCCGGGGAGACCCAGTACTTC	CASSQETRPGETQYF
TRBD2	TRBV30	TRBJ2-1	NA	TGTGCCTGGAGTGTGTTAGCGGGAGGGAAGGAGCAGTTCTTC	CAWSVLAGGKEQFF
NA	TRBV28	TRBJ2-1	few	TGTGCCAGCAGGGAGGGCTCCTACAATGAGCAGTTCTTC	CASREGSYNEQFF
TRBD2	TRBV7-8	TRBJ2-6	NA	TGTGCCAGCAGCTTAGGGGGACTAGCGGGAGCTGGGGCCAACGTCCTGACTTTC	CASSLGGLAGAGANVLTF
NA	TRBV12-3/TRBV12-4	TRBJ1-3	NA	TGTGCCAGCAGTGCGCCCTCTGGAAACACCATATATTTT	CASSAPSGNTIYF
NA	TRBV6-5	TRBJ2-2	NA	TGTGCCAGCAGTTTTCAAGGAAATCCGGGGACCGGGGAGCTGTTTTTT	CASSFQGNPGTGELFF
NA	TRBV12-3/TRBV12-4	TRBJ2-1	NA	TGTGCCAGCAGTCCCGGGGAATATAATGAGCAGTTCTTC	CASSPGEYNEQFF
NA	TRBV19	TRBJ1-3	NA	TGTGCCAGTAGGGGCGAAAGAAACACCATATATTTT	CASRGERNTIYF
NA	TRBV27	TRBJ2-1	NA	TGTGCCAGCAGTTTAACTTCCAACCGAAACCATGAGCAGTTCTTC	CASSLTSNRNHEQFF
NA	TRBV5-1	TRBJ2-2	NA	TGCGCCAGCAGAGGACAACCGGTCACCGGGGAGCTGTTTTTT	CASRGQPVTGELFF
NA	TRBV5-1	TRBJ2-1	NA	TGCGCCAGCAGCCCCGGGACTCTCTCCTACAATGAGCAGTTCTTC	CASSPGTLSYNEQFF
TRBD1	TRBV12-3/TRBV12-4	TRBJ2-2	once	TGTGCCAGCAGCCTAGACAGGGGTGAGCTGTTTTTT	CASSLDRGELFF
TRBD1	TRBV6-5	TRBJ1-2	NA	TGTGCCAGCGGACAGGCCGCTAACTATGGCTACACCTTC	CASGQAANYGYTF
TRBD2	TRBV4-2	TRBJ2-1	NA	TGTGCCAGCAGCCAAGTCGGACTAGTCGATGAGCAGTTCTTC	CASSQVGLVDEQFF
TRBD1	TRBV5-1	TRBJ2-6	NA	TGCGCCAGCAGCGTATGGGCGACAGGGCTGAGCTCTGGGGCCAACGTCCTGACTTTC	CASSVWATGLSSGANVLTF
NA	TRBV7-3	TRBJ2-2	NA	TGTGCCAGCAGCCAGGGGAACACCGGGGAGCTGTTTTTT	CASSQGNTGELFF
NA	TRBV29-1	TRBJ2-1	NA	TGCAGCGTTGCGGAGCCAAGGGGCAATGAGCAGTTCTTC	CSVAEPRGNEQFF
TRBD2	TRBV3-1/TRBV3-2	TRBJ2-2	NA	TGTGCCAGCAGCTTTCGTCCGGGACTAGCCCCCGGGGAGCTGTTTTTT	CASSFRPGLAPGELFF
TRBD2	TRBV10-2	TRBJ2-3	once	TGCGCCAGCAGTGTCCGGGAGGGACGCACAGATACGCAGTATTTT	CASSVREGRTDTQYF
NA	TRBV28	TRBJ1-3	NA	TGTGCCAGCAGTTTGGCAGGGGCCCCTGGAAACACCATATATTTT	CASSLAGAPGNTIYF
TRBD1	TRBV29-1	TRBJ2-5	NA	TGCAGCATATGGACAGGGCAAGAGACCCAGTACTTC	CSIWTGQETQYF
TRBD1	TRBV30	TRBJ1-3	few	TGTGCCTGGAGTTCTCAGGGGGCTGGAAACACCATATATTTT	CAWSSQGAGNTIYF
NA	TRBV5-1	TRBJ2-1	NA	TGCGCCAGCAGCTTGGTCCTCGAGTTTGAGCAGTTCTTC	CASSLVLEFEQFF
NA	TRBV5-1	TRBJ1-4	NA	TGCGCCAGCAGCTTGGAGTCAGGGGTAGGCGAAAAACTGTTTTTT	CASSLESGVGEKLFF
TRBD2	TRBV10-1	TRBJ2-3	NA	TGCGCCAGCAGTGATAGCGGGGCCTACACAGATACGCAGTATTTT	CASSDSGAYTDTQYF
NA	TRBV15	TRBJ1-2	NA	TGTGCCACCAGCAGCAGGGACACCAACTATGGCTACACCTTC	CATSSRDTNYGYTF
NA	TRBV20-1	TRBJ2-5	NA	TGCAGTGCTAGTCCGGAGGTTCAAGAGACCCAGTACTTC	CSASPEVQETQYF
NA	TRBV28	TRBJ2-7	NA	TGTGCCAGCAGTGCGGAGTGGCCCGAGCAGTACTTC	CASSAEWPEQYF
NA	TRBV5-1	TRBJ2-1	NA	TGCGCCAGCAGCAGCACTAGCTCCCTATTCGATGAGCAGTTCTTC	CASSSTSSLFDEQFF
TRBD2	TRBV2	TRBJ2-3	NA	TGTGCCAGCAGGCTAGCGGAAAGGACAGATACGCAGTATTTT	CASRLAERTDTQYF
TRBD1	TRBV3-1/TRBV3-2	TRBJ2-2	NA	TGTGCCAGCAGCCCCCGACAGGGGGTCCCCGGGGAGCTGTTTTTT	CASSPRQGVPGELFF
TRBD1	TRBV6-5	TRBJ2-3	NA	TGTGCCAGCAGTCCCTCCGGGACAGGAGATTATACGCAGTATTTT	CASSPSGTGDYTQYF
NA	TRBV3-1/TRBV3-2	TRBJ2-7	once	TGTGCCAGCAGCCAGGGGACTCTCTCCACCTACGAGCAGTACTTC	CASSQGTLSTYEQYF
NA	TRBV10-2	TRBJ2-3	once	TGCGCCAGCAGTGACGTTTTGGGGGCGTGGGGCACAGATACGCAGTATTTT	CASSDVLGAWGTDTQYF
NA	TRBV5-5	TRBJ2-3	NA	TGTGCCAGCAGCTTGGGGGCACTTTCTAGCACAGATACGCAGTATTTT	CASSLGALSSTDTQYF
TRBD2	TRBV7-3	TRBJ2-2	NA	TGTGCCAGCAGCACAGGGACTAGCCCCCCCGGGGAGCTGTTTTTT	CASSTGTSPPGELFF
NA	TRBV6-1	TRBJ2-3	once	TGTGCCAGCAGTGAATTGGCGGGTCCCACAGATACGCAGTATTTT	CASSELAGPTDTQYF
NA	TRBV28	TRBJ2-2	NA	TGTGCCAGCAGTAACGGTAACACCGGGGAGCTGTTTTTT	CASSNGNTGELFF
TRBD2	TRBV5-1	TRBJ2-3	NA	TGCGCCAGCAGCTTGGGTCGCGGGAGTAGCACAGATACGCAGTATTTT	CASSLGRGSSTDTQYF
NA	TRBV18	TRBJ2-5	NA	TGTGCCAGCTCACCAGGGAGCCAAGAGACCCAGTACTTC	CASSPGSQETQYF
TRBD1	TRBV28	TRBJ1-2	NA	TGTGCCAGCAGATATACAGGGGGCAATGGCTACACCTTC	CASRYTGGNGYTF
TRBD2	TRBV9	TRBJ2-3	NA	TGTGCCAGCAGCGTAGAACTAGCGGGAAGGGTTGGCACAGATACGCAGTATTTT	CASSVELAGRVGTDTQYF
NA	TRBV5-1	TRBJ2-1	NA	TGCGCCAGCAGCCCCACGGGGGTGGACCCCAATGAGCAGTTCTTC	CASSPTGVDPNEQFF
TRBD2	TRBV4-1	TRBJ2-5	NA	TGCGCCAGCAGCCAAGGTGGGCTAGCGGGAGAGACCCAGTACTTC	CASSQGGLAGETQYF
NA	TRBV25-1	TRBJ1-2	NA	TGTGCCAGCAGTGAAAGGGGACAAGACCATGGCTACACCTTC	CASSERGQDHGYTF
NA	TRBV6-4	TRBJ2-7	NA	TGTGCCAGCAGTGACTCGGCCAGGGCGCACGAGCAGTACTTC	CASSDSARAHEQYF
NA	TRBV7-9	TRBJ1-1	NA	TGTGCCAGCAGCTTAGATCCAGGGGCGGAAGCTTTCTTT	CASSLDPGAEAFF
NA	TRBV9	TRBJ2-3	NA	TGTGCCAGCAGCTCCATAGCGGCCGATACGCAGTATTTT	CASSSIAADTQYF
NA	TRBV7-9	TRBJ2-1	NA	TGTGCCAGCAGCCCGACCAGGTCCTACAATGAGCAGTTCTTC	CASSPTRSYNEQFF
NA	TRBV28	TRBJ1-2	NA	TGTGCCAGCAGTTTCCCCGGGACAAACTATGGCTACACCTTC	CASSFPGTNYGYTF
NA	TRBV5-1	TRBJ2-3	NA	TGCGCCAGCAGCTTGTATGGCAGGGGGGCTAAAGATACGCAGTATTTT	CASSLYGRGAKDTQYF
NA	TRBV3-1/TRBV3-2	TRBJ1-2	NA	TGTGCCAGCAGCCATACCGACAGGAACTATGGCTACACCTTC	CASSHTDRNYGYTF
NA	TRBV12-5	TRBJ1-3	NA	TGTGCTAGTGGTTTGACCGGGACTGCTGGAAACACCATATATTTT	CASGLTGTAGNTIYF
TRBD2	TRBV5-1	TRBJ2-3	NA	TGCGCCAGCAGCTTGGCTAGCGGGAGCACAGATACGCAGTATTTT	CASSLASGSTDTQYF
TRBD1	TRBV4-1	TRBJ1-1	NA	TGCGCCAGCAGCCGGGACAGGTTGAACACTGAAGCTTTCTTT	CASSRDRLNTEAFF